A single sample gave rise to the 5 T cell receptor beta chains below, sequenced in a study of blood T cell repertoires in COVID-19. Profiled with immunoSEQ multiplex PCR; TCRdb holds only in-frame clones, not every one. The sample lists around 290,000 clones, about 88% seen once, with 2% to 2.5% in the top ten. Sequencing was done on a sample of PBMCs or T cells enriched from blood (not recorded which). The receptors were gathered from an older woman in a cohort exposed to, infected with or recovered from COVID-19 (not recorded which).

The rearrangement uses TRBV5-4 and TRBJ1-2, with TRBD1 matching over 8 bases. The CDR3 length is 15 residues. V dropped 0 bases and J dropped 13; count of bases not matched to a gene: 14. Germline V lookup: CDR1 SGHNT, CDR2 YYREEE (reference sequence). The CDR3 loop is CASSLAGTGVYEGTF. CDR3 coding DNA: TGTGCCAGCAGCTTGGCCGGGACAGGCGTTTATGAGGGCACCTTC. Combining the CDR3 with reference TRBV5-4 and TRBJ1-2 gives the whole variable domain ETGVTQSPTHLIKTRGQQVTLRCSSQSGHNTVSWYQQALGQGPQFIFQYYREEENGRGNFPPRFSGLQFPNYSSELNVNALELDDSALYLCASSLAGTGVYEGTFGSGTRLTVV.

The chain carries TRBV4-1 and TRBJ2-1; D is unclear. The V end was cut by 3 bases, the J end by 0 bases, with 9 bases between. The germline gives CDR1 MGHRA, CDR2 YSYEKL. CDR3 length: 15 residues. CDR3 bases: TGCGCCAGCAGCCAGACAAGGCGCTCCTACAATGAGCAGTTCTTC. Protein sequence: CASSQTRRSYNEQFF.

CDR3 residues: CASSLYPLLLAGAYEQYF. CDR3 DNA sequence: TGTGCCAGCAGCTTATACCCCCTATTACTAGCGGGGGCTTACGAGCAGTACTTC. The chain carries TRBV7-6 and TRBJ2-7; the match to TRBD2 covers 11 bases. The germline gives CDR1 SGHVS, CDR2 FNYEAQ. The CDR3 covers 18 residues. Trimming cost V 2 bases and J 4 bases; bases outside gene matches: 13.

The J gene is TRBJ2-7, the V gene TRBV6-5; 7 bases line up with TRBD1. Germline V gives CDR1 MNHEY, CDR2 SVGAGI. The CDR3 is 15 residues long. Unmatched junction bases numbered 9, after V lost 7 bases and J lost 0 bases. CDR3 loop: CASTARQGDSYEQYF. The DNA for the CDR3 is TGTGCCAGCACCGCGAGGCAGGGGGACTCCTACGAGCAGTACTTC.

V is TRBV27 and J is TRBJ1-6; a possible D gene is TRBD1 (5 bases). Germline-derived CDR1 and CDR2 are MNHEY and SMNVEV (reference sequence). V was trimmed by 5 bases and J by 4 bases, leaving 12 bases between them. The CDR3 is made up of 15 amino acids. The CDR3 loop reads CASSPLGGYNSPLHF. The CDR3 DNA sequence: TGTGCCAGCAGTCCCCTGGGGGGGTATAATTCACCCCTCCACTTT.